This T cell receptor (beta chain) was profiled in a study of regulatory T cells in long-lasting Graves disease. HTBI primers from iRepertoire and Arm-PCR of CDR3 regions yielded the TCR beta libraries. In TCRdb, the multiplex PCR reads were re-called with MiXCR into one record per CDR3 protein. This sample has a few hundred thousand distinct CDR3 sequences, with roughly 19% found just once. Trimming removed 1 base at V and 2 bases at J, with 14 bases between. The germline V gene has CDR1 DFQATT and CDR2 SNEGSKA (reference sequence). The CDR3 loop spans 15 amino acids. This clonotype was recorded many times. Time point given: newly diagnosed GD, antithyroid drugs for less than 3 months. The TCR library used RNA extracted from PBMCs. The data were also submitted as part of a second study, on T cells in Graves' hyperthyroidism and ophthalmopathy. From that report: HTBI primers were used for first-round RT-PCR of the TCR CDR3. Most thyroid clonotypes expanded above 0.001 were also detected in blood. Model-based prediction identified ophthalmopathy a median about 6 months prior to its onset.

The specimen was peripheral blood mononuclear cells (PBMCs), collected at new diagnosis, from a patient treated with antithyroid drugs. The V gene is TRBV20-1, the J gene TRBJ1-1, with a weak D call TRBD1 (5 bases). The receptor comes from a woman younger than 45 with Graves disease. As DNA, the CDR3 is TGCAGTGCTAGAGGGGGCTCCGGAGATAACACTGAAGCTTTCTTT. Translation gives CSARGGSGDNTEAFF.